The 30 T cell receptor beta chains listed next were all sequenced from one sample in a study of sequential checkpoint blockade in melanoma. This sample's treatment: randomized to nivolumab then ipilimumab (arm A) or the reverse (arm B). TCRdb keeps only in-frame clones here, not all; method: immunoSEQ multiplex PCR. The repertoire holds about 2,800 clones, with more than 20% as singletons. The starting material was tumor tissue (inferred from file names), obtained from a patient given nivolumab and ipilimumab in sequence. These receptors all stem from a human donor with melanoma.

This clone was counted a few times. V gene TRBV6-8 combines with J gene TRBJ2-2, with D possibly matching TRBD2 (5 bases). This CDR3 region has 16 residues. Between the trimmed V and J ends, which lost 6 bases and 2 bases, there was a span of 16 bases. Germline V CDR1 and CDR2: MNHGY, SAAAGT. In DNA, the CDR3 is TGTGCCAGCAGGCCCCGGGGTGGGTTCAACACCGGGGAGCTGTTTTTT. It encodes CASRPRGGFNTGELFF.

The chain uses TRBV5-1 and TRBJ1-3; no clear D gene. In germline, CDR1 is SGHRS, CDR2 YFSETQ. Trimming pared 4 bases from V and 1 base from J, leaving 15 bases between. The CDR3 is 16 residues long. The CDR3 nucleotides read TGCGCCAGCAGCCGGGTGACGGGAGGTTCTGGAAACACCATATATTTT. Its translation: CASSRVTGGSGNTIYF. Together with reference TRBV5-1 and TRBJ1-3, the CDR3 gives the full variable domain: KAGVTQTPRYLIKTRGQQVTLSCSPISGHRSVSWYQQTPGQGLQFLFEYFSETQRNKGNFPGRFSGRQFSNSRSEMNVSTLELGDSALYLCASSRVTGGSGNTIYFGEGSWLTVV.

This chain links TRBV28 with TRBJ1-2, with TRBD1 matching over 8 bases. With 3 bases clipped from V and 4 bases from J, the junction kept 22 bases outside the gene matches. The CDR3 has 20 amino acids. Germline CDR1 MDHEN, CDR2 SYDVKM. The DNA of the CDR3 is TGTGCCAGCAGTTTCCCAGCCGCAGGACAGGGACTTTCGTTTGGCTATGGCTACACCTTC. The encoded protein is CASSFPAAGQGLSFGYGYTF.

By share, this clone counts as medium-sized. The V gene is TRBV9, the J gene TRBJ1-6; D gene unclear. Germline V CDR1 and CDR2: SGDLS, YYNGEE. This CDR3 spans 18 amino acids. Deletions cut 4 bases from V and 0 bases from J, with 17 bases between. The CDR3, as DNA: TGTGCCAGCAGCCTCGGACTCAACGACCGCTCCTATAATTCACCCCTCCACTTT. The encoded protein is CASSLGLNDRSYNSPLHF.

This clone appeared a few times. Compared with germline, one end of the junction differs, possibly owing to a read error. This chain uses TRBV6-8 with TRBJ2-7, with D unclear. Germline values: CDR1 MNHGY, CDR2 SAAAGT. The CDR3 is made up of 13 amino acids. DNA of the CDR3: TGTGCCAGCAACGAGGACGAAAGTGAAGGGCCCGAATTC. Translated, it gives CASNEDESEGPEF.

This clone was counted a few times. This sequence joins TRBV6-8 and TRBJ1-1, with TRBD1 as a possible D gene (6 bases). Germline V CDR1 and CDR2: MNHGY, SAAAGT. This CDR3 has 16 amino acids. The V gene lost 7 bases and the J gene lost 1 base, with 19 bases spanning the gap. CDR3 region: CASNSARQEGNTEAFF. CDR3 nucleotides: TGTGCCAGCAATTCAGCCAGACAGGAGGGGAACACTGAAGCTTTCTTT.

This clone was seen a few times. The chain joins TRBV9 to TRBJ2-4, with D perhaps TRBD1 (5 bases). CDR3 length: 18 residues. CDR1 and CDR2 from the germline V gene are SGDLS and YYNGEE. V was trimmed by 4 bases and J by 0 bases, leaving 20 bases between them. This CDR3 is CASSPDRDQDPAKNIQYF. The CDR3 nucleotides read TGTGCCAGCAGCCCCGACAGAGACCAAGATCCAGCCAAAAACATTCAGTACTTC.

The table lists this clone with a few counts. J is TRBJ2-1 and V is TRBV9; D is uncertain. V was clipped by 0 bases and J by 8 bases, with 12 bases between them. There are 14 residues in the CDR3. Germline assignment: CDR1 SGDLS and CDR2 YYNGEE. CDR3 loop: CASSVVTSGHEQFF. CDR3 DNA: TGTGCCAGCAGCGTAGTCACGTCCGGTCATGAGCAGTTCTTC.

The CDR3 loop reads CASSYMEATNEKLFF. For the CDR3, the DNA is TGTGCCAGCAGTTACATGGAAGCAACTAATGAAAAACTGTTTTTT. The rearrangement uses TRBV6-8 and TRBJ1-4; D remains ambiguous. The CDR3 consists of 15 residues. Germline V gives CDR1 MNHGY, CDR2 SAAAGT. Deletions cut 2 bases from V and 0 bases from J, with 7 bases between.

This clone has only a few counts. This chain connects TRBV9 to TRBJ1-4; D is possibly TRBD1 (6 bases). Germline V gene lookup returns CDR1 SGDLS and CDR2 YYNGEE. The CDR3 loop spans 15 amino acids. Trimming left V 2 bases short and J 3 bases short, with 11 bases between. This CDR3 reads CASSVVGAPNEKLFF. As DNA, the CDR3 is TGTGCCAGCAGCGTCGTGGGGGCGCCTAATGAAAAACTGTTTTTT.

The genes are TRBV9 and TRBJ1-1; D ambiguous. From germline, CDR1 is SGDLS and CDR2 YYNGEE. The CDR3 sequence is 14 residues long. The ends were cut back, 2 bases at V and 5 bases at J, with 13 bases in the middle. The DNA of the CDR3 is TGTGCCAGCAGCGTGGCGGACGGGTGGACTGAAGCTTTCTTT. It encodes CASSVADGWTEAFF.

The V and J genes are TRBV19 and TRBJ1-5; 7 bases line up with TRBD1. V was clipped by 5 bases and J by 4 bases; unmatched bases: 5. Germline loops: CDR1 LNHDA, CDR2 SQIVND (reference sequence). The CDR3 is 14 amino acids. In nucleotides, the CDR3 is TGTGCCAGTAGTGGTCTCAGGGGGAATCAGCCCCAGCATTTT. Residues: CASSGLRGNQPQHF.

The CDR3 here is CASSQDVLFSTGSYF. The CDR3 bases are TGCGCCAGCAGCCAAGATGTGTTATTCTCGACAGGGTCGTACTTC. The rearrangement links TRBV1 to TRBJ2-7; the DNA was not compared with TRBD1, the D call given in the table. TRBV1 is labeled a pseudogene. The CDR3 runs 15 residues.

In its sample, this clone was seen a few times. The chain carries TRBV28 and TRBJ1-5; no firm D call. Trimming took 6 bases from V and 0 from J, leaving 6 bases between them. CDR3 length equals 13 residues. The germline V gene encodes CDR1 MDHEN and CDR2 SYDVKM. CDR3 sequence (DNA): TGTGCCAGCAGCCCAGATAGCAATCAGCCCCAGCATTTT. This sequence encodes CASSPDSNQPQHF.

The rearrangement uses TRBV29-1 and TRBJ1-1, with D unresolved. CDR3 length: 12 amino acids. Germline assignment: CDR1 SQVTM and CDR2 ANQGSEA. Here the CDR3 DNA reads TGCACCCTGGTGCGGCAACCGGGGGAAGCTTTCTTT. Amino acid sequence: CTLVRQPGEAFF.

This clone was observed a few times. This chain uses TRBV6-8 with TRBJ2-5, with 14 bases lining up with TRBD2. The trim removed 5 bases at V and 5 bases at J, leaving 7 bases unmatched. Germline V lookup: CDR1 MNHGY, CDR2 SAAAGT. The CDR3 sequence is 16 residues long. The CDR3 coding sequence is TGTGCCAGCAGTAATGGACTAGCGGGGGGTTGGGAGACCCAGTACTTC. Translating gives CASSNGLAGGWETQYF.

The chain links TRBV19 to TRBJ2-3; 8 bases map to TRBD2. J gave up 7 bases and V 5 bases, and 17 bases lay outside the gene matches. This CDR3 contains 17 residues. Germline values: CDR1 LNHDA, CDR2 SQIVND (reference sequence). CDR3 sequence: CASSSAPGLGLANTQYF. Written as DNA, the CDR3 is TGTGCCAGTAGTTCCGCACCGGGACTAGGGTTGGCGAATACGCAGTATTTT.

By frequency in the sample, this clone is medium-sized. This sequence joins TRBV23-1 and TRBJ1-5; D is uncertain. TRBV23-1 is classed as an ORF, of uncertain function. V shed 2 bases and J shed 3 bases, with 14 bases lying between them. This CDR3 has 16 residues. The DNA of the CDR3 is TGCGCCAGCAGTCAAGCGGTACACAGCTTCAATCAGCCCCAGCATTTT. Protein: CASSQAVHSFNQPQHF.

As DNA, the CDR3 is TGTGCCAGCAGCCAGACTAGCGGGGGGCCAGATACGCAGTATTTT. Translated, it gives CASSQTSGGPDTQYF. The chain employs TRBV6-8 and TRBJ2-3; 13 nucleotides match TRBD2. CDR3 length equals 15 residues. V trimming: 6 bases; J trimming: 4 bases; junction bases outside the gene matches: 4. Germline lookup yields CDR1 MNHGY and CDR2 SAAAGT.

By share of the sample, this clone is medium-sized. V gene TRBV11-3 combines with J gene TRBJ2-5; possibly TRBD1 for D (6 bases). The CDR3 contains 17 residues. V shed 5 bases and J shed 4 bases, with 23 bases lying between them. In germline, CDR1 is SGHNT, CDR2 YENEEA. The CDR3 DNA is TGTGCCAGCAGCATAACCCATGGGGGCGCAGGCGGAGAGACCCAGTACTTC. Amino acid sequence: CASSITHGGAGGETQYF.

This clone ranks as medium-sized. The CDR3: CASSLYRDLGSGNTIYF. CDR3 nucleotides: TGTGCCAGCAGTTTATATCGGGACCTGGGGTCTGGAAACACCATATATTTT. The chain recombines TRBV6-8 with TRBJ1-3; a weak D match, TRBD1 (5 bases). Germline CDR1 MNHGY, CDR2 SAAAGT. The CDR3 runs to 17 residues. Trimming took off 4 bases at V and 1 base at J, with 17 bases between the two ends.

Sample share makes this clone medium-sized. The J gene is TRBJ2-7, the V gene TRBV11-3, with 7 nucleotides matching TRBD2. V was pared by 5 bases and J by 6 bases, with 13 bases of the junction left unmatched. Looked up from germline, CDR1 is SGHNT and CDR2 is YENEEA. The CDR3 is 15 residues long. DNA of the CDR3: TGTGCCAGCAGCCCCCCTCGCGGGGAGGGAATCGAGCAGTACTTC. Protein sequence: CASSPPRGEGIEQYF.

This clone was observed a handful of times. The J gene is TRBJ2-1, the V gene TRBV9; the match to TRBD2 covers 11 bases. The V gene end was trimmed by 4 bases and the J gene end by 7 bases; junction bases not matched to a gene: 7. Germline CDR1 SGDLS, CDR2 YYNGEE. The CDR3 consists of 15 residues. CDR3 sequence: CASSLRLAGSNEQFF. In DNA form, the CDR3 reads TGTGCCAGCAGCTTGCGACTAGCGGGGAGTAATGAGCAGTTCTTC.

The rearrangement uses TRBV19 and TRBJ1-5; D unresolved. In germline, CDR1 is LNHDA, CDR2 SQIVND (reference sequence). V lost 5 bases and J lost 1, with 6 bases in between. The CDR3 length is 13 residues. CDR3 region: CASSSDSNQPQHF. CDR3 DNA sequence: TGTGCCAGTAGTTCAGACAGCAATCAGCCCCAGCATTTT.

The CDR3: CASRPWTPHETQYF. The CDR3 DNA sequence: TGCGCCAGCCGGCCGTGGACGCCCCACGAGACCCAGTACTTC. The chain uses TRBV5-1 and TRBJ2-5; no clear D. Germline V gene data show CDR1 as SGHRS and CDR2 as YFSETQ. V was pared by 7 bases and J by 5 bases, with 18 bases between. CDR3 length: 14 amino acids.

The CDR3 is CASSPTSTDTQYF. CDR3 nucleotides: TGTGCCAGCAGTCCGACTAGCACAGATACGCAGTATTTT. J is TRBJ2-3 and V is TRBV28; no clear D. From germline, CDR1 is MDHEN and CDR2 SYDVKM. CDR3 size: 13 residues. The V gene lost 5 bases and the J gene lost 0 bases, with 6 bases spanning the gap.

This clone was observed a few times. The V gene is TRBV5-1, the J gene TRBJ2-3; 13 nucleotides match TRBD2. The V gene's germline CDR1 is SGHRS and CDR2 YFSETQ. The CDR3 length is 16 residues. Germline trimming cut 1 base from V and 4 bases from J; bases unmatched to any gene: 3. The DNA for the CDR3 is TGCGCCAGCAGCTTGAGGACTAGCGGGGGCCCAGATACGCAGTATTTT. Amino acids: CASSLRTSGGPDTQYF. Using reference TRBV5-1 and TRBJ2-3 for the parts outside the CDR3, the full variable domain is KAGVTQTPRYLIKTRGQQVTLSCSPISGHRSVSWYQQTPGQGLQFLFEYFSETQRNKGNFPGRFSGRQFSNSRSEMNVSTLELGDSALYLCASSLRTSGGPDTQYFGPGTRLTVL.

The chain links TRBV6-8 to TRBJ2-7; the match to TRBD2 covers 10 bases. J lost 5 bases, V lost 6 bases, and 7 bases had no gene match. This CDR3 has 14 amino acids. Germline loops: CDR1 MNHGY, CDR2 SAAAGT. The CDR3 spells CASRPPGTSDEQYF. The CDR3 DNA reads TGTGCCAGCAGACCCCCCGGGACTAGCGACGAGCAGTACTTC.

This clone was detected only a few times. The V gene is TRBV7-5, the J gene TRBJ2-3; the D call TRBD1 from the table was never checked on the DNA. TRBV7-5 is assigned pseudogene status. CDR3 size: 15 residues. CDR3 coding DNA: TGTGCCAGCAGCACCCCTGACAGGAGCACAGATACGCAGTATTTT. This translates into CASSTPDRSTDTQYF.

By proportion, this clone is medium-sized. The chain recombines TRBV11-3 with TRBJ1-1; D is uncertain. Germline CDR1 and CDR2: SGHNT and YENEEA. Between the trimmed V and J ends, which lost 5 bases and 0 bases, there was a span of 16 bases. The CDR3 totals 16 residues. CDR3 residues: CASSPLDFGMNTEAFF. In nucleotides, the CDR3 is TGTGCCAGCAGCCCTCTAGACTTTGGGATGAACACTGAAGCTTTCTTT.